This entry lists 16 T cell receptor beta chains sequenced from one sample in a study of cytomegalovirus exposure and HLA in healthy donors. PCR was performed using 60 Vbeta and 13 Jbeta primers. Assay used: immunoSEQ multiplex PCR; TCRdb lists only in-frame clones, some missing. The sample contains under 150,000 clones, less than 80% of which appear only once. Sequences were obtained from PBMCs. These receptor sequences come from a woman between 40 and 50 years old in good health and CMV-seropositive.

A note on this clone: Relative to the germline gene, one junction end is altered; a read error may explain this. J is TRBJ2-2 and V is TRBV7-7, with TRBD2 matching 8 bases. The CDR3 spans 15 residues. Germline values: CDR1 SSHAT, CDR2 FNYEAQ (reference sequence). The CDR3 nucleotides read TGTGCTAGCAGCAAGCGGGGGCCAGGGACCGGGGAGCTGTTTTTT. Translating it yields CASSKRGPGTGELFF.

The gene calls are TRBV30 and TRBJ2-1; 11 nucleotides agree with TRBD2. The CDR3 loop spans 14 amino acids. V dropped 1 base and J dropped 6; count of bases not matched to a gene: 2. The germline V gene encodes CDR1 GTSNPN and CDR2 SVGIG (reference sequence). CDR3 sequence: CAWSAGLAANEQFF. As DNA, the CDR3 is TGTGCCTGGAGTGCGGGACTAGCGGCCAATGAGCAGTTCTTC.

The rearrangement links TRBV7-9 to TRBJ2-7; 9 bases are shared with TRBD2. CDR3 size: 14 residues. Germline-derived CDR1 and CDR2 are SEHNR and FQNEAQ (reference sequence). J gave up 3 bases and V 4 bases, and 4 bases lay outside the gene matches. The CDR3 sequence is CASSSRSGSYEQYF. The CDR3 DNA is TGTGCCAGCAGCTCCCGTAGCGGGAGCTACGAGCAGTACTTC.

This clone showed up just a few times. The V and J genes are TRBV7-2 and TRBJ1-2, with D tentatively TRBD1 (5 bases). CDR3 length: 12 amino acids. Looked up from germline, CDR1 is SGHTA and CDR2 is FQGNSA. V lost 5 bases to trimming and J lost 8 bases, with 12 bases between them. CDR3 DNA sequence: TGTGCCAGCAGCCTCGACAGCCCGGGCTACACCTTC. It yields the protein CASSLDSPGYTF. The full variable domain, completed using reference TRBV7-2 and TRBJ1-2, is GAGVSQSPSNKVTEKGKDVELRCDPISGHTALYWYRQSLGQGLEFLIYFQGNSAPDKSGLPSDRFSAERTGGSVSTLTIQRTQQEDSAVYLCASSLDSPGYTFGSGTRLTVV.

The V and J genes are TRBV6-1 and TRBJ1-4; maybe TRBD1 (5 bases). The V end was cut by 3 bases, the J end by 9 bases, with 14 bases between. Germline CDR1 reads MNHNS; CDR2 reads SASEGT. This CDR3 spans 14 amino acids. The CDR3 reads CASSEGQGGKKLFF. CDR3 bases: TGTGCCAGCAGTGAGGGCCAGGGCGGAAAAAAACTGTTTTTT.

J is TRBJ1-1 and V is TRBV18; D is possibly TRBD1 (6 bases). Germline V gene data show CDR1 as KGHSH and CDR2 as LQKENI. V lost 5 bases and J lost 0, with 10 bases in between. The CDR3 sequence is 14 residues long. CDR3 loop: CASSTGTMNTEAFF. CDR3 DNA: TGTGCCAGCTCAACCGGGACAATGAACACTGAAGCTTTCTTT.

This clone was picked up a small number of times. CDR3 coding DNA: TGTGCCAGCAGCGTACGCCCCTCAGGTGGGGCCAACGTCCTGACTTTC. Translating it yields CASSVRPSGGANVLTF. The chain combines TRBV9 with TRBJ2-6; D remains unclear. V lost 1 base and J lost 3, with 11 bases in between. This CDR3 comprises 16 residues. Germline V gene data show CDR1 as SGDLS and CDR2 as YYNGEE.

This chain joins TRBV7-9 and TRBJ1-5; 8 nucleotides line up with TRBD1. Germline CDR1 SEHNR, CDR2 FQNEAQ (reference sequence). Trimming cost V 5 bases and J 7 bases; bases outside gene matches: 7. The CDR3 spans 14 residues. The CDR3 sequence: CASSEGTGGQPQHF. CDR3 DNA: TGTGCCAGCAGCGAGGGGACAGGCGGCCAGCCCCAGCATTTT. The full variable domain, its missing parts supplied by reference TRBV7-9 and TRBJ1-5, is DTGVSQNPRHKITKRGQNVTFRCDPISEHNRLYWYRQTLGQGPEFLTYFQNEAQLEKSRLLSDRFSAERPKGSFSTLEIQRTEQGDSAMYLCASSEGTGGQPQHFGDGTRLSIL.

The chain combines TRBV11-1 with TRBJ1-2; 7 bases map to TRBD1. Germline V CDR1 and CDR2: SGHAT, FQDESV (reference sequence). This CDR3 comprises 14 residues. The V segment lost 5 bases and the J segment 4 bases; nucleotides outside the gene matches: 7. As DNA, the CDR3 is TGTGCCAGCAGCCCGCGACAGGGAACCTATGGCTACACCTTC. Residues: CASSPRQGTYGYTF. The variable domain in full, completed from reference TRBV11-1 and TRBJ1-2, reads EAEVAQSPRYKITEKSQAVAFWCDPISGHATLYWYRQILGQGPELLVQFQDESVVDDSQLPKDRFSAERLKGVDSTLKIQPAELGDSAMYLCASSPRQGTYGYTFGSGTRLTVV.

The CDR3 coding sequence is TGTGCATCCCGCGGGGGACTACCGTCCCTGAGTGGGCAGTTCTTC. This sequence encodes CASRGGLPSLSGQFF. The chain links TRBV12-2 to TRBJ2-1; TRBD2 is taken as the D call from the table, unchecked against the DNA. TRBV12-2 is an annotated pseudogene. The CDR3 sequence is 15 residues long.

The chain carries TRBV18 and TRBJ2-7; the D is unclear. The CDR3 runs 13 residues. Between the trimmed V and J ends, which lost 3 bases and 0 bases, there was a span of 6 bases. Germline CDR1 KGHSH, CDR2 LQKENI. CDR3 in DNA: TGTGCCAGCTCACCCCCCGGCTCCTACGAGCAGTACTTC. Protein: CASSPPGSYEQYF. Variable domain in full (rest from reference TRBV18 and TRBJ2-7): NAGVMQNPRHLVRRRGQEARLRCSPMKGHSHVYWYRQLPEEGLKFMVYLQKENIIDESGMPKERFSAEFPKEGPSILRIQQVVRGDSAAYFCASSPPGSYEQYFGPGTRLTVT.

CDR3: CASSGTGLEKLFF. CDR3 coding DNA: TGTGCCAGCAGCGGGACAGGGCTTGAAAAACTGTTTTTT. The V gene is TRBV2, the J gene TRBJ1-4; TRBD1 matches 9 bases. Trimming cost V 6 bases and J 7 bases; bases outside gene matches: 3. Germline values: CDR1 SNHLY, CDR2 FYNNEI. CDR3 size: 13 residues.

The CDR3 sequence: CASSYSPGFITGELFF. CDR3 sequence (DNA): TGTGCCAGCAGTTACAGTCCAGGCTTCATCACCGGGGAGCTGTTTTTT. The chain carries TRBV6-6 and TRBJ2-2, with D unresolved. The V gene lost 2 bases and the J gene lost 4 bases, with 14 bases spanning the gap. Germline CDR1 reads MNHNY; CDR2 reads SVGAGI (reference sequence). There are 16 residues in the CDR3.

This CDR3 reads CAISETGTGELFF. CDR3 in DNA: TGTGCCATCAGTGAAACGGGCACCGGGGAGCTGTTTTTT. The chain couples TRBV10-3 to TRBJ2-2; D gene ambiguous. The CDR3 spans 13 residues. The V end lost 3 bases, the J end lost 4 bases, and 6 bases lay between the germline ends. Germline CDR1 ENHRY, CDR2 SYGVKD.

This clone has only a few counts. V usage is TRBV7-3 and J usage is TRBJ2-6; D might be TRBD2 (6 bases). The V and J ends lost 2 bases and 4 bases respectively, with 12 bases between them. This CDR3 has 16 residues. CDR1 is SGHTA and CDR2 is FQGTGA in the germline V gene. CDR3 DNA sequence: TGTGCCAGCAGCTTAGGAGGGGAAGCAGGGGCCAACGTCCTGACTTTC. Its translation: CASSLGGEAGANVLTF.

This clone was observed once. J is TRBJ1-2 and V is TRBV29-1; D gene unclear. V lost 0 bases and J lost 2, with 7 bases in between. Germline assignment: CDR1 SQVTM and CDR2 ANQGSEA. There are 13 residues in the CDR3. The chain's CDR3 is CSVEDHPNYGYTF. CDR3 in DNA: TGCAGCGTTGAAGATCATCCAAACTATGGCTACACCTTC.